Each of the 12 T cell receptor beta chains below was sequenced from the same sample in a study of shared clonotypes between healthy human individuals. Using immunoSEQ multiplex PCR, the repertoire was profiled, and TCRdb retains in-frame clones only, with some absent. The table records 2 million to 2.5 million clones, around 92% of them present only once. The sequenced sample was naive CD4+ T cells from PBMCs. Subset reported: CD45RA+ positively selected. The receptors shown here come from a man in his late teens or twenties in good health. Some clones in this sample may be carry-over from other donors' samples.

The V gene is TRBV30, the J gene TRBJ2-3, with 8 positions matching TRBD2. Trimming removed 4 bases from V and 6 bases from J; junction bases left unmatched: 15. Germline lookup yields CDR1 GTSNPN and CDR2 SVGIG (reference sequence). The CDR3 has 16 amino acids. The CDR3 here is CAWTKPGTPGGDTQYF. CDR3 sequence (DNA): TGTGCCTGGACAAAACCCGGGACACCGGGGGGGGATACGCAGTATTTT.

This clone was detected only once. V is TRBV2 and J is TRBJ2-2; the match to TRBD2 covers 9 bases. Germline lookup yields CDR1 SNHLY and CDR2 FYNNEI. With 8 bases clipped from V and 4 bases from J, the junction kept 5 bases outside the gene matches. This CDR3 has 14 residues. The CDR3 DNA is TGTGCCAGCGGTCTAGCGGGACGCACCGGGGAGCTGTTTTTT. Translation gives CASGLAGRTGELFF.

This chain joins TRBV19 and TRBJ1-5, with D perhaps matching TRBD1 (5 bases). V was trimmed by 6 bases and J by 1 base, leaving 10 bases between them. Per germline, CDR1 LNHDA and CDR2 SQIVND (reference sequence). CDR3 length: 14 amino acids. The CDR3 loop is CASRLGGSNQPQHF. The DNA of the CDR3 is TGTGCCAGTAGATTGGGGGGAAGCAATCAGCCCCAGCATTTT.

The chain carries TRBV28 and TRBJ2-1; 13 bases are shared with TRBD2. Germline V gene data show CDR1 as MDHEN and CDR2 as SYDVKM. The V segment lost 5 bases and the J segment 8 bases; nucleotides outside the gene matches: 6. The CDR3 spans 15 residues. In DNA, the CDR3 is TGTGCCAGCAGTAGGCGACTAGCGGGAGGACATGAGCAGTTCTTC. Its translation is CASSRRLAGGHEQFF.

The V and J genes are TRBV6-5 and TRBJ2-5; 8 bases are shared with TRBD1. CDR3 length equals 13 residues. V shed 4 bases, J shed 11 bases, and the junction held 9 bases outside the gene matches. CDR1 MNHEY and CDR2 SVGAGI come from the germline V gene. CDR3 region: CASSSQGAGEQYF. The CDR3 bases are TGTGCCAGCAGTTCCCAGGGGGCTGGGGAGCAGTACTTC.

The chain employs TRBV9 and TRBJ2-1, with TRBD2 matching over 7 bases. This CDR3 is built from 14 residues. CDR1 and CDR2 (germline): SGDLS, YYNGEE. J was trimmed by 4 bases and V by 4 bases; bases with no gene match: 5. In nucleotides, the CDR3 is TGTGCCAGCAGCACCCGGGACTATTACAATGAGCAGTTCTTC. Translated: CASSTRDYYNEQFF. Full variable domain (remainder filled in from reference TRBV9 and TRBJ2-1): DSGVTQTPKHLITATGQRVTLRCSPRSGDLSVYWYQQSLDQGLQFLIQYYNGEERAKGNILERFSAQQFPDLHSELNLSSLELGDSALYFCASSTRDYYNEQFFGPGTRLTVL.

In the case of this clone: The sample contains more than one DNA sequence encoding this CDR3. The chain recombines TRBV7-9 with TRBJ1-1; possibly TRBD1 for D (5 bases). The length of the CDR3 is 13 residues. Looked up from germline, CDR1 is SEHNR and CDR2 is FQNEAQ (reference sequence). The V end was cut by 4 bases, the J end by 3 bases, with 9 bases between. The CDR3 nucleotides read TGTGCCAGCAGCTCCGGAGGGGACACTGAAGCTTTCTTT. This encodes CASSSGGDTEAFF.

J is TRBJ2-3 and V is TRBV28; 10 bases are shared with TRBD2. V shed 6 bases and J 1 base; nucleotides not matched to a gene: 7. Germline CDR1 MDHEN, CDR2 SYDVKM. CDR3 length equals 16 residues. Here the CDR3 DNA reads TGTGCCAGCAGCCGTCCCGGGACTAGCGGCACAGATACGCAGTATTTT. Its protein product is CASSRPGTSGTDTQYF.

The CDR3 sequence: CASSKQGEGEKLFF. Written as DNA, the CDR3 is TGTGCCAGCAGTAAACAGGGGGAGGGGGAAAAACTGTTTTTT. This chain uses TRBV28 with TRBJ1-4; 8 positions match TRBD1. Germline assignment: CDR1 MDHEN and CDR2 SYDVKM. V lost 5 bases and J lost 8; bases outside the gene matches: 7. This CDR3 spans 14 amino acids.

The chain carries TRBV29-1 and TRBJ1-1; 7 bases match TRBD1. V lost 7 bases to trimming and J lost 4 bases; unmatched junction nucleotides: 18. Per the germline V gene, CDR1 is SQVTM and CDR2 is ANQGSEA. The CDR3 extends over 16 amino acids. The CDR3 loop reads CSALTVAGGRSTEAFF. CDR3 nucleotides: TGCAGCGCGTTGACGGTGGCAGGGGGTCGTAGCACTGAAGCTTTCTTT.

In DNA form, the CDR3 reads TGTGCCAGCAGCTTGGCGGGAGGGCGGGTGGAGACCCAGTACTTC. This encodes CASSLAGGRVETQYF. This sequence joins TRBV7-3 and TRBJ2-5; the match to TRBD2 covers 9 bases. In germline, CDR1 is SGHTA, CDR2 FQGTGA. V lost 3 bases and J lost 5; bases outside the gene matches: 7. CDR3 length: 15 amino acids.

Concerning this clone: The same CDR3 also results from other DNA sequences found in this sample. The genes are TRBV7-2 and TRBJ2-1, with D perhaps TRBD2 (5 bases). Trimming removed 4 bases at V and 7 bases at J, with 11 bases between. Germline V CDR1 and CDR2: SGHTA, FQGNSA. This CDR3 spans 13 amino acids. CDR3 residues: CASSSGLGNEQFF. The DNA for the CDR3 is TGTGCCAGCAGCTCGGGGTTGGGGAATGAGCAGTTCTTC.